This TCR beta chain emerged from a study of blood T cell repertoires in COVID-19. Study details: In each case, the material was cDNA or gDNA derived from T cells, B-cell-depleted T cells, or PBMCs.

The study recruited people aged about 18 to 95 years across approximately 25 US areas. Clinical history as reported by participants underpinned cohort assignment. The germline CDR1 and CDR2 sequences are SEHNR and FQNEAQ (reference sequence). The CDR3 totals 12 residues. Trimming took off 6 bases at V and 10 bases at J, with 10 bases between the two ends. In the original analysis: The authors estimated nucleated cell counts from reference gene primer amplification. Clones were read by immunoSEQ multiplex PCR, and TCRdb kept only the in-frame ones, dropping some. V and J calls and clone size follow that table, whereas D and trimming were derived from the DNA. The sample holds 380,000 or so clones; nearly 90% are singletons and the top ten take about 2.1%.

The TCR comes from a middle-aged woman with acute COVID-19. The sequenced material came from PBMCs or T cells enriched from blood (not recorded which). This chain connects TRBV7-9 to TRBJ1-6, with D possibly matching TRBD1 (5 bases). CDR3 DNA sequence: TGTGCCAGCAGTCGGGGGTTCTCACCCCTCCACTTT. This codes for CASSRGFSPLHF.